The 21 T cell receptor beta chains given below trace back to one sample, sequenced in a study of early T cells in non-severe SARS-CoV-2 infection. TCRdb recomputed calls from the 5' RACE reads with MiXCR, one row per CDR3 protein. Of tens of thousands of distinct CDR3 sequences listed, roughly 9% are singletons. The specimen was whole blood. Every receptor here comes from an adult who was a healthcare worker with PCR-confirmed SARS-CoV-2 infection or an uninfected control (not recorded which).

This chain joins TRBV4-1 and TRBJ1-1; the match to TRBD1 covers 8 bases. The J segment lost 5 bases and the V segment lost 3 bases, leaving 8 bases of the junction unmatched. The CDR3 is made up of 15 amino acids. The germline gives CDR1 MGHRA, CDR2 YSYEKL. CDR3 in amino acids: CASSQIDRGRTEAFF. CDR3 nucleotides: TGCGCCAGCAGCCAGATTGACAGGGGAAGGACTGAAGCTTTCTTT.

This clonotype was seen many times. This chain links TRBV12-3 or TRBV12-4 with TRBJ2-7; perhaps TRBD1 as D (6 bases). V shed 2 bases and J shed 2 bases, with 10 bases lying between them. The CDR3 length is 14 residues. CDR3 residues: CASSLQQGPYEQYF. CDR3 DNA: TGTGCCAGCAGTTTACAACAGGGACCCTACGAGCAGTACTTC.

This clonotype was counted many times. V and J are TRBV3-1 and TRBJ2-2, with 8 nucleotides matching TRBD2. Per the germline V gene, CDR1 is LGHDT and CDR2 is YNNKEL (reference sequence). V dropped 4 bases and J dropped 0; count of bases not matched to a gene: 1. This CDR3 is 15 amino acids long. The CDR3 region is CASSLSGTNTGELFF. CDR3 sequence (DNA): TGTGCCAGCAGCCTTAGCGGGACGAACACCGGGGAGCTGTTTTTT.

This clonotype was picked up a small number of times. The V call is TRBV5-1, the J call TRBJ2-1; D might be TRBD2 (5 bases). Germline V lookup: CDR1 SGHRS, CDR2 YFSETQ. CDR3 length equals 14 residues. V dropped 0 bases and J dropped 3 bases, with 7 bases sitting between them. CDR3 coding DNA: TGCGCCAGCAGCTTGGAAGGGAGCTACAATGAGCAGTTCTTC. It yields the protein CASSLEGSYNEQFF.

This clonotype was seen more than once but under ten times. The rearrangement joins TRBV6-1 to TRBJ1-5; TRBD1 is a possible D gene (5 bases). Germline CDR1 MNHNS, CDR2 SASEGT. The CDR3 is 13 amino acids. The V end was cut by 10 bases, the J end by 6 bases, with 16 bases between. CDR3 DNA: TGTGCCATCACCTCTACGGGGCCTCAGCCCCAGCATTTT. Protein: CAITSTGPQPQHF.

The V call is TRBV10-3, the J call TRBJ1-2; D perhaps matches TRBD1 (5 bases). The CDR3 runs 12 residues. In germline, CDR1 is ENHRY, CDR2 SYGVKD. V dropped 7 bases and J dropped 8 bases, with 14 bases sitting between them. The CDR3 region has the DNA TGTGCCATCACGCGGGACTTTGGAGGCTACACCTTC. This codes for CAITRDFGGYTF.

The rearrangement joins TRBV20-1 to TRBJ2-5; D perhaps matches TRBD1 (6 bases). Trimming cost V 3 bases and J 2 bases, with 10 bases left between them. The CDR3 length is 13 residues. Germline lookup yields CDR1 DFQATT and CDR2 SNEGSKA (reference sequence). The chain's CDR3 is CSASMTGQETQYF. CDR3 sequence (DNA): TGCAGTGCTAGCATGACAGGACAAGAGACCCAGTACTTC.

This clonotype was counted many times. This chain connects TRBV4-2 to TRBJ2-4; TRBD2 matches 7 bases. With 6 bases clipped from V and 2 bases from J, the junction kept 7 bases outside the gene matches. CDR3 size: 15 residues. The germline V gene encodes CDR1 LGHNA and CDR2 YNFKEQ. CDR3 nucleotides: TGTGCCAGCAGGTTCGCGGGGGATACCAAAAACATTCAGTACTTC. The encoded protein is CASRFAGDTKNIQYF.

The table lists this clonotype with many counts. This chain uses TRBV5-5 with TRBJ2-5, with a weak D call TRBD1 (6 bases). The germline CDR1 and CDR2 sequences are SGHKS and YYEKEE (reference sequence). The CDR3 contains 16 residues. V was clipped by 1 base and J by 4 bases, with 17 bases between them. CDR3 coding DNA: TGTGCCAGCAGCTTGAGGCCCCGACAGGCGCTAGAGACCCAGTACTTC. This translates into CASSLRPRQALETQYF.

This sequence joins TRBV2 and TRBJ2-6, with a weak D call TRBD1 (6 bases). The germline CDR1 and CDR2 sequences are SNHLY and FYNNEI. The germline V and J ends were trimmed by 1 base and 0 bases, with 13 bases remaining between them. The CDR3 extends over 18 amino acids. As DNA, the CDR3 is TGTGCCAGCAGTGAAGGGACAGCTAGTTTCTCTGGGGCCAACGTCCTGACTTTC. Its translation is CASSEGTASFSGANVLTF.

This clonotype was seen a handful of times. The V call is TRBV9, the J call TRBJ1-6; D not certain. Germline lookup yields CDR1 SGDLS and CDR2 YYNGEE. V shed 2 bases and J shed 7 bases, with 7 bases lying between them. The CDR3 is 13 residues long. CDR3 amino acids: CASSVRENSPLHF. The CDR3 region has the DNA TGTGCCAGCAGCGTTCGGGAAAATTCACCCCTCCACTTT. The whole variable domain, filled in from reference TRBV9 and TRBJ1-6, reads DSGVTQTPKHLITATGQRVTLRCSPRSGDLSVYWYQQSLDQGLQFLIQYYNGEERAKGNILERFSAQQFPDLHSELNLSSLELGDSALYFCASSVRENSPLHFGNGTRLTVT.

As DNA, the CDR3 is TGTGCCAGCAGCGCGGCCGGATCCTATTCACCCCTCCACTTT. This codes for CASSAAGSYSPLHF. The rearrangement links TRBV7-9 to TRBJ1-6; D not resolved. The CDR3 covers 14 residues. The V end was cut by 5 bases, the J end by 8 bases, with 13 bases between. Germline CDR1 and CDR2: SEHNR and FQNEAQ (reference sequence).

This clonotype appeared many times. This sequence joins TRBV29-1 and TRBJ2-7; D may be TRBD2 (6 bases). The CDR3 runs 14 residues. Per the germline V gene, CDR1 is SQVTM and CDR2 is ANQGSEA. Trimming took 3 bases from V and 0 from J, leaving 12 bases between them. CDR3 in amino acids: CSVDSGSSSYEQYF. The CDR3 DNA sequence: TGCAGCGTTGATAGCGGCAGCAGCTCCTACGAGCAGTACTTC.

This clonotype was detected ten times or more. This sequence joins TRBV12-3 or TRBV12-4 and TRBJ1-4; D uncertain. Trimming left V 2 bases short and J 7 bases short, with 8 bases between. CDR3 length: 13 residues. CDR3 DNA: TGTGCCAGCAGTTTACATCAGACTGAAAAACTGTTTTTT. It translates to CASSLHQTEKLFF.

This clonotype was detected many times. The chain carries TRBV30 and TRBJ2-2; 12 bases align to TRBD2. The CDR3 is 14 amino acids. V trimming: 1 base; J trimming: 9 bases; junction bases outside the gene matches: 3. Germline V lookup: CDR1 GTSNPN, CDR2 SVGIG (reference sequence). This CDR3 is CAWSGLAGVRELFF. Here the CDR3 DNA reads TGTGCCTGGAGTGGACTAGCGGGGGTCAGGGAGCTGTTTTTT.

This chain connects TRBV12-3 or TRBV12-4 to TRBJ2-7, with 7 bases lining up with TRBD1. This CDR3 has 14 residues. V lost 3 bases, J lost 0 bases, and 2 bases stayed unmatched. The CDR3 loop reads CASSFGTASYEQYF. CDR3 sequence (DNA): TGTGCCAGCAGTTTCGGGACAGCCTCCTACGAGCAGTACTTC.

This clonotype was seen at least ten times. The chain uses TRBV12-3 or TRBV12-4 and TRBJ2-7; TRBD2 agrees at 8 bases. V lost 5 bases, J lost 5 bases, and 11 bases stayed unmatched. This CDR3 region has 15 residues. The CDR3 loop is CASSRRASGRDEQYF. In nucleotides, the CDR3 is TGTGCCAGCAGTCGCCGGGCTAGCGGGCGAGACGAGCAGTACTTC.

This clonotype was counted only a few times. The chain joins TRBV19 to TRBJ2-7; no firm D call. The CDR3 runs 13 residues. Germline CDR1 LNHDA, CDR2 SQIVND (reference sequence). Trimming pared 4 bases from V and 3 bases from J, leaving 10 bases between. The CDR3 bases are TGTGCCAGTAGTAGGAGTAGGTACTACGAGCAGTACTTC. It is translated as CASSRSRYYEQYF.

This clonotype has a count of ten or more. This rearrangement joins TRBV9 to TRBJ1-2; D not resolved. V lost 0 bases and J lost 3, with 9 bases in between. Germline V CDR1 and CDR2: SGDLS, YYNGEE. This CDR3 is built from 14 residues. The CDR3 sequence is CASSVGMTDYGYTF. The CDR3, as DNA: TGTGCCAGCAGCGTAGGGATGACGGACTATGGCTACACCTTC.

The CDR3 bases are TGCGCCAGCAGCGGGGGACAGGGGCACACTGAAGCTTTCTTT. This sequence encodes CASSGGQGHTEAFF. This sequence joins TRBV5-1 and TRBJ1-1, with 10 nucleotides matching TRBD1. From germline, CDR1 is SGHRS and CDR2 YFSETQ. V gave up 4 bases and J gave up 3 bases; unmatched junction bases: 3. The CDR3 is 14 amino acids.

The gene calls are TRBV4-2 and TRBJ1-5, with no clear D. CDR3 size: 14 residues. Trimming removed 2 bases at V and 4 bases at J, with 9 bases between. Looked up from germline, CDR1 is LGHNA and CDR2 is YNFKEQ. The CDR3 protein is CASSQTAGNQPQHF. The CDR3 nucleotides are TGTGCCAGCAGCCAAACGGCGGGAAATCAGCCCCAGCATTTT.